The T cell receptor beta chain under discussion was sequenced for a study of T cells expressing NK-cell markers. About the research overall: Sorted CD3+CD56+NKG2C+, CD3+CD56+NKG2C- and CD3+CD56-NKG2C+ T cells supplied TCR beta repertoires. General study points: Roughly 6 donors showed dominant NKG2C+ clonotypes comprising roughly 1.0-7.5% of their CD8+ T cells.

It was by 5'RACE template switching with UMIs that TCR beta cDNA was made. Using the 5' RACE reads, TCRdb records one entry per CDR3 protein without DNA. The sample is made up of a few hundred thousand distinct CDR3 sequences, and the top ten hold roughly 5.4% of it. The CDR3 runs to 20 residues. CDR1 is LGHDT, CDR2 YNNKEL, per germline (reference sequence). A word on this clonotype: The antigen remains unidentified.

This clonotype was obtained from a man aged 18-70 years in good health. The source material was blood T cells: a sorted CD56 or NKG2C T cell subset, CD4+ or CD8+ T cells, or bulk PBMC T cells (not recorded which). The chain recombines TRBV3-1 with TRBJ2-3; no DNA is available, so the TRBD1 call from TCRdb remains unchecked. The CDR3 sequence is CASSQVSGQGFHFSTDTQYF.